The T cell receptor beta chain described here comes from a study of cytomegalovirus exposure and HLA in healthy donors. Amplification used 60 Vbeta primers and 13 Jbeta primers. The table came from immunoSEQ multiplex PCR; TCRdb's copy has only in-frame clones and leaves some out. This sample has approximately 95,000 clones; about four fifths occur once, and the top ten carry around 4.2%. With regard to this clone: Its target is not known.

Findings of the study overall: Versus the roughly 700-donor mean, an Asian-associated ancestry cluster reportedly showed fewer N-insertions in a later analysis. The study designated roughly 160 TCR beta chains cytomegalovirus-associated.

At sampling all donors were nominally healthy, likely with unrecorded immune exposures. Per germline, CDR1 SGHAT and CDR2 FQNNGV. J lost 7 bases, V lost 0 bases, and 11 bases had no gene match. The CDR3 has 16 residues. The chain carries TRBV11-2 and TRBJ1-1, with 7 bases identical to TRBD1. The material sequenced was PBMCs. The TCR was taken from an older woman in good health and CMV-seropositive. CDR3 loop: CASSLDPTGLKDEAFF. CDR3 coding DNA: TGTGCCAGCAGCTTAGACCCGACAGGGTTGAAGGATGAAGCTTTCTTT.